This T cell receptor (beta chain) originates from a study of cytomegalovirus exposure and HLA in healthy donors. Study summary: Some 85 million unique TCRs, all from HLA-typed donors, were included in an early release of the data. Points from the study as a whole: The authors listed 164 TCR beta chains as cytomegalovirus-associated.

PCR involved 60 Vbeta and 13 Jbeta primers. Profiling relied on immunoSEQ multiplex PCR, and the TCRdb table lists in-frame clones only, not all of them. The sample shows roughly 190,000 clones, approximately 78% of them seen only once. The CDR3 totals 12 residues. The ends lost 4 bases at V and 13 bases at J; junction bases unmatched: 8. CDR1 is SGDLS and CDR2 is YYNGEE in the germline V gene. A word on this clone: Its antigen is unknown.

Sequencing was done on a sample of PBMCs. This receptor was obtained from a woman aged 25-40 years in good health and CMV-seropositive. The chain combines TRBV9 with TRBJ1-2, with 9 bases aligning to TRBD1. For the CDR3, the DNA is TGTGCCAGCAGCACCCGGACAGGGGAGATCACCTTC. As protein: CASSTRTGEITF.